This T cell receptor beta chain emerged from a study of blood T cell repertoires in COVID-19. Study-level information: The origin of the acute and convalescent COVID-19 samples was the United States, Italy and Spain. Sources were T cells, B-cell-depleted T cells, or PBMCs; the material itself was cDNA or gDNA.

Participants were placed into cohorts based on the clinical history they reported. Recovery meant two consecutive negative NP/OP PCR tests, professional clearance, or resolved symptoms. This table comes from immunoSEQ multiplex PCR, and its TCRdb copy is limited to in-frame clones, with some not included. Among around 250,000 clones listed, 65% to 90% were seen once. Germline V gene sequence: CDR1 LNHNV, CDR2 YYDKDF (reference sequence). This CDR3 region has 15 residues. V was trimmed by 0 bases and J by 3 bases, leaving 9 bases between them. This TCR came from a man aged 18 to 30 who had recovered from COVID-19. Material: PBMCs or T cells enriched from blood (not recorded which). The chain couples TRBV15 to TRBJ2-1, with unresolved D. The CDR3 loop reads CATSREAQVYNEQFF. CDR3 coding DNA: TGTGCCACCAGCAGAGAGGCCCAGGTCTACAATGAGCAGTTCTTC.